This T cell receptor beta chain was profiled in a study of T-cell memory formation after mild COVID-19 (dated by TCRdb to the early 2020s). Looking at the study overall: TCR sequence clusters from the two donors were largely donor specific. In two donors, T-cell clones that expanded and contracted after mild COVID-19 were followed by sequencing TCRalpha and TCRbeta repertoires longitudinally. The cohort comprised two young, previously healthy adult volunteers, one female and one male.

This clonotype was recorded a few times. Its specific antigen is unknown. The input lacks base qualities; no much larger clone sits a single base away. What the authors observed across the whole study: Some responding clones were detected in pre-infection memory, suggesting pre-existing cross-reactive memory T cells joined the SARS-CoV-2 response. From day 15 to 85, contracting clones showed balanced CD4/CD8 phenotypes, whereas a second wave of clones that expanded from day 15 to 37 leaned towards CD4+. Only a couple of mild cases were covered by the study, and larger cohorts that include severe cases with pre-infection samples were considered necessary. SARS-CoV-2 specificity was not confirmed for the second-wave clones peaking on day 37. Contracting CD4+ clones turned up mainly in the CM and EM memory subsets, whereas EMRA was where CD8+ clones were enriched.

Sequencing was carried out with an Illumina NovaSeq 6000. Using 5'RACE with constant-segment primers, TCRalpha and TCRbeta cDNA libraries were constructed, with sample barcodes and unique molecular identifiers added in the process. RNA was extracted from every sample with Trizol reagent. Libraries were amplified in two PCR steps, with a second sample barcode and Illumina TruSeq adapters added in the second step. Sequencing of the libraries was done on an Illumina NovaSeq, producing 2 x 150 bp paired-end reads. Per the source publication's procedure: The reads were demultiplexed and collapsed into UMI-guided consensus sequences using migec v1.2.7. Using mixcr v2.1.11, the UMI consensuses were aligned to TRA and TRB V and J templates and assembled into clonotypes. A clonotype was counted as expanded or contracted only if both edgeR and NoisET called the change significant, with noise models trained on biological replicates. For edgeR calls, the cutoffs were a false discovery rate-adjusted p below 0.01 and a log2 fold-change threshold of 1. As an exploratory analysis of dynamics, PCA with hierarchical clustering was applied to max-normalized trajectories of the 1000 most abundant clonotypes. The CD4 or CD8 phenotype of responding clones was assigned using the separately sequenced CD4+ and CD8+ repertoires. TCRdb trimmed the raw reads at Q25, called clones with MiXCR and kept productive beta chains. One record per CDR3 amino acid sequence lists the most common genes and DNA. The V and J calls were not made by the authors but by TCRdb's processing. Across this sample there are fewer than 450,000 distinct CDR3 sequences, with approximately 24% seen only once. The top ten clonotypes cover 7.5% to 10% of the sample.

PBMCs were isolated by Ficoll-Paque density gradient centrifugation. The germline V gene encodes CDR1 KGHSH and CDR2 LQKENI. Its CDR3 holds 15 amino acids, cysteine through phenylalanine. CDR3 DNA only is kept here, 45 bases in frame from base 1. V sheds 3 bases and J sheds 3 bases, leaving 12 bases between their ends. The chain was built from TRBV18 and TRBJ1-5, with no confidently assigned D gene. Sequenced input: PBMCs or a T cell subset sorted from them (not recorded which). The receptor's source is an adult woman who had mild COVID-19 (a few samples of this study predate the infection). The sample titles of this study are shuffled in the database, so cell type and time point are left out; the donor was told from shared clones. The nucleotide sequence is TGTGCCAGCTCACCGGAGGGAAGGGACAATCAGCCCCAGCATTTT. The encoded protein is CASSPEGRDNQPQHF.